Listed below are T cell receptor beta chains from one sample, sequenced in a study of vaccination and CD4 T cells after COVID-19. TCRdb itself ran the PCR reads through MiXCR, one entry per CDR3 protein. Of 5,000 to 6,000 distinct CDR3 sequences in the sample, 62% are singletons; the top ten hold around 50%. These TCRs' antigens remain unknown. Sequencing was carried out using CD4+ T cells from blood, cultured in vitro. Receptors originate from a human donor in good health. The CDR3 runs from the conserved cysteine through the conserved F or W. The D gene is left open where the match is weak. Some rows mark clone size as missing; the rest say once, few, many or name a class of expanded clone.

>few|TRBV7-2|TRBJ1-1|TRBD1
TGTGCCAGCAGCTTAGGGACAGGGGCTAACACTGAAGCTTTCTTT
CASSLGTGANTEAFF
>-|TRBV20-1|TRBJ2-1|-
TGCAGTGCATCAGTCTTCACCTACAATGAGCAGTTCTTC
CSASVFTYNEQFF
>-|TRBV6-1|TRBJ2-7|TRBD1
TGTGCCAGCAGTGGACAGGGCCCGCTCATCTACGAGCAGTACTTC
CASSGQGPLIYEQYF
>-|TRBV4-3|TRBJ2-7|-
TGCGCCAGCAGCCAAGATGCGAGAGGTACCTACGAGCAGTACTTC
CASSQDARGTYEQYF
>-|TRBV6-2/TRBV6-3|TRBJ2-1|-
TGTGCCAGCAGTTTTATGGCTAGCTGGAACTCCTACAATGAGCAGTTCTTC
CASSFMASWNSYNEQFF
>-|TRBV10-3|TRBJ2-7|-
TGTGCCATCAGTGACTTTTCCCGCGAGCAGTACTTC
CAISDFSREQYF
>-|TRBV7-2|TRBJ2-7|TRBD2
TGTGCCAGCAGCCCTAGCGGGGGATACGAGCAGTACTTC
CASSPSGGYEQYF
>-|TRBV11-2|TRBJ2-7|TRBD2
TGTGCCAGCAGCTTAGTTTCCGGGACTAGATCCCACTACGAGCAGTACTTC
CASSLVSGTRSHYEQYF
>-|TRBV6-5|TRBJ2-3|-
TGTGCCAGCAGTTGGGGCCAAGGCACAGATACGCAGTATTTT
CASSWGQGTDTQYF
>few|TRBV11-1|TRBJ2-5|-
TGTGCCAGCACCCGCAGCTTTCAAGAGACCCAGTACTTC
CASTRSFQETQYF
>-|TRBV7-9|TRBJ2-5|-
TGTGCCAGCAGCCAGGTTCCGAGCAGGAAAGAGACCCAGTACTTC
CASSQVPSRKETQYF
>-|TRBV2|TRBJ2-3|-
TGTGCCAGCAGTGAAGCCCCAGGCACAGATACGCAGTATTTT
CASSEAPGTDTQYF
>-|TRBV7-2|TRBJ2-5|-
TGTGCCAGCAGCTTAGAGGGAACCAGGAAAACCCAGTACTTC
CASSLEGTRKTQYF
>-|TRBV4-1|TRBJ1-2|TRBD1
TGCGCCAGCAGCCAACCGGGACAGGGTAAAGGCTACACCTTC
CASSQPGQGKGYTF
>-|TRBV18|TRBJ1-5|-
TGTGCCAGCTCACCTCCTGGGGGGGCGGTCTCCACTCAGCCCCAGCATTTT
CASSPPGGAVSTQPQHF
>-|TRBV10-2|TRBJ2-3|TRBD2
TGCGCCAGCAGTGAGGGGACTAGCGGGGGACTAGATACGCAGTATTTT
CASSEGTSGGLDTQYF
>-|TRBV5-1|TRBJ2-7|TRBD2
TGCGCCAGCAGCGTGGACGGGAGGGCCCTCGGGGAGCAGTACTTC
CASSVDGRALGEQYF
>-|TRBV30|TRBJ1-5|TRBD1
TGTGCCTGGGGACAGGGGTCTAATCAGCCCCAGCATTTT
CAWGQGSNQPQHF
>-|TRBV7-9|TRBJ1-1|-
TGTGCCAGCAGCTATAACGCAGGGTGGGGCACTGAAGCTTTCTTT
CASSYNAGWGTEAFF
>few|TRBV15|TRBJ2-1|-
TGTGCCACCAGCAGAGATCCGAACCTCAATGAGCAGTTCTTC
CATSRDPNLNEQFF
>-|TRBV20-1|TRBJ1-1|-
TGCAGTGCTAGAGAAGGCAGAGCGAACACTGAAGCTTTCTTT
CSAREGRANTEAFF
>-|TRBV11-3|TRBJ1-1|-
TGTGCCAGCAGCTTCAGGGCGAACACTGAAGCTTTCTTT
CASSFRANTEAFF
>few|TRBV6-5|TRBJ2-1|-
TGTGCCAGCAGTTACCCATGGGGTGAGCAGTTCTTC
CASSYPWGEQFF
>once|TRBV5-1|TRBJ2-7|TRBD1
TGCGCCAGCAACCCCCGGGACAGGGGATCCGAGCAGTACTTC
CASNPRDRGSEQYF
>few|TRBV5-4|TRBJ1-1|-
TGTGCCAGCAGGTACGGGACCCTGAACACTGAAGCTTTCTTT
CASRYGTLNTEAFF
>-|TRBV5-1|TRBJ2-2|-
TGCGCCAGCAGCCGGGGATGGGGCACCGGGGAGCTGTTTTTT
CASSRGWGTGELFF
>-|TRBV21-1|TRBJ2-3|-
TGTGCCAGCAGCTCTGATGGCGACCGCACAGATACGCAGTATTTT
CASSSDGDRTDTQYF
>once|TRBV29-1|TRBJ1-2|TRBD1
TGCAGCGTCCGGACAGGGGGATGGTATGGCTACACCTTC
CSVRTGGWYGYTF
>-|TRBV24-1|TRBJ1-1|-
TGTGCCACCAGTGATCCCTTGAACACTGAAGCTTTCTTT
CATSDPLNTEAFF
>-|TRBV6-4|TRBJ1-1|-
TGTGCCAGCACCCGAGGCCCGGGGATGGTTGACACTGAAGCTTTCTTT
CASTRGPGMVDTEAFF
>few|TRBV20-1|TRBJ1-5|TRBD1
TGCAGTGCTAGAGATGTATCAGGGGGCTGGCAGCCCCAGCATTTT
CSARDVSGGWQPQHF
>few|TRBV19|TRBJ1-2|TRBD1
TGTGCCAGTAACACGGGGACAGGGAGAACTAACTATGGCTACACCTTC
CASNTGTGRTNYGYTF
>-|TRBV20-1|TRBJ1-5|-
TGCAGTGCTAGGACCCGGGAAAATCAGCCCCAGCATTTT
CSARTRENQPQHF
>few|TRBV6-1|TRBJ1-2|TRBD1
TGTGCCAGCAGTCGACACACTACAGGGGGCGACTATGGCTACACCTTC
CASSRHTTGGDYGYTF
>-|TRBV6-2/TRBV6-3|TRBJ2-7|-
TGTGCCAGCAGTTCCGGAGCGGGTTACGAGCAGTACTTC
CASSSGAGYEQYF